A single sample gave rise to the 6 T cell receptor beta chains below, sequenced in a study of cytomegalovirus exposure and HLA in healthy donors. PCR amplification relied on 60 Vbeta primers (plus 13 Jbeta primers). Data came from immunoSEQ multiplex PCR; TCRdb stores just in-frame clones and leaves some out. Of tens of thousands of clones in the sample, about 75% are singletons; the top ten hold around 6%. Input material: PBMCs. The receptors were gathered from a female donor in good health and CMV-seronegative.

The chain is built from TRBV27 and TRBJ1-4; D uncertain. The length of the CDR3 is 14 residues. Between the trimmed V and J ends, which lost 2 bases and 7 bases, there was a span of 11 bases. Looked up from germline, CDR1 is MNHEY and CDR2 is SMNVEV (reference sequence). The CDR3 nucleotides are TGTGCCAGCAGTTTAGCTTTGGGAGTTGAAAAACTGTTTTTT. This translates into CASSLALGVEKLFF.

The rearrangement uses TRBV11-2 and TRBJ1-6; 7 bases match TRBD1. Germline-derived CDR1 and CDR2 are SGHAT and FQNNGV. The CDR3 has 14 amino acids. The V and J ends lost 1 base and 9 bases, in that order; junction bases with no gene match: 3. CDR3 DNA sequence: TGTGCCAGCAGCTTAGGGACAGGAACTTCACCCCTCCACTTT. Translated: CASSLGTGTSPLHF.

The rearrangement links TRBV7-9 to TRBJ2-5, with TRBD1 identical over 10 bases. This CDR3 has 15 amino acids. Germline assignment: CDR1 SEHNR and CDR2 FQNEAQ (reference sequence). V shed 5 bases, J shed 5 bases, and the junction held 8 bases outside the gene matches. The CDR3 is CASSTGTGVWETQYF. As DNA, the CDR3 is TGTGCCAGCAGCACCGGGACAGGGGTGTGGGAGACCCAGTACTTC.

In this sample, this clone turned up a few times. This chain links TRBV19 with TRBJ1-1; no reliable D call. The ends were cut back, 4 bases at V and 2 bases at J, with 11 bases in the middle. CDR3 length: 14 residues. Looked up from germline, CDR1 is LNHDA and CDR2 is SQIVND (reference sequence). CDR3 in DNA: TGTGCCAGTAGTAACCGGGTGGTAAACACTGAAGCTTTCTTT. It translates to CASSNRVVNTEAFF.

This clone was counted a single time. The gene calls are TRBV28 and TRBJ1-2; TRBD1 matches 7 bases. Per germline, CDR1 MDHEN and CDR2 SYDVKM. The J segment lost 6 bases and the V segment lost 5 bases, leaving 3 bases of the junction unmatched. The CDR3 is 12 amino acids. Here the CDR3 reads CASSTTGNGYTF. The CDR3 bases are TGTGCCAGCAGTACGACAGGGAATGGCTACACCTTC.

This clone turned up a few times. The V call is TRBV7-3, the J call TRBJ2-3; 10 nucleotides match TRBD2. V lost 6 bases, J lost 6 bases, and 9 bases stayed unmatched. This CDR3 is 15 amino acids long. The germline CDR1 and CDR2 sequences are SGHTA and FQGTGA. CDR3 sequence (DNA): TGTGCCAGCAGTTCTGGAGCGGGGGGGCAGGATACGCAGTATTTT. It translates to CASSSGAGGQDTQYF.